Sequencing of this T cell receptor (beta chain) was carried out in a study of blood T cell repertoires in COVID-19. Per the germline V gene, CDR1 is MNHEY and CDR2 is SVGEGT. The CDR3 is made up of 13 amino acids. V lost 5 bases to trimming and J lost 4 bases, with 12 bases between them. Here immunoSEQ multiplex PCR was the method, and the copy in TCRdb shows in-frame clones only, minus some. Among 150,000 or so clones listed, around 89% were seen once. The V call is TRBV6-2 or TRBV6-3, the J call TRBJ2-7, with D maybe TRBD1 (5 bases). Sequenced: peripheral blood. The sequence was obtained from a young man with COVID-19, enrolled during active disease. DNA of the CDR3: TGTGCCAGCAGTGACTGGACAATTTACGAGCAGTACTTC. Translating gives CASSDWTIYEQYF.